The 5 T cell receptor beta chains below all came from one sample that was sequenced in a study of T cell changes during pregnancy in multiple sclerosis. This table comes from immunoSEQ multiplex PCR, and its TCRdb copy is limited to in-frame clones, with some not included. The sample records under 50,000 clones, approximately 94% being singletons. The sample here was CD4+ T cells from peripheral blood mononuclear cells, taken after pregnancy. The receptors stem from a female donor with multiple sclerosis, enrolled in a pregnancy study.

This chain uses TRBV7-9 with TRBJ2-1; 9 positions match TRBD2. Losses at the gene ends were 6 bases for V and 3 bases for J; bases not matched to a gene: 12. Looked up from germline, CDR1 is SEHNR and CDR2 is FQNEAQ (reference sequence). This CDR3 region has 17 residues. CDR3 DNA sequence: TGTGCCAGCAGAACTGTGGCTAGCGGGGCTGTCTACAATGAGCAGTTCTTC. It codes for CASRTVASGAVYNEQFF.

This clone was recorded once. The V gene is TRBV29-1, the J gene TRBJ1-1; 10 positions agree with TRBD1. The ends lost 2 bases at V and 5 bases at J; junction bases unmatched: 2. Germline CDR1 reads SQVTM; CDR2 reads ANQGSEA. The CDR3 has 13 residues. CDR3 protein: CSVERTGGTEAFF. The CDR3 DNA follows: TGCAGCGTTGAAAGGACAGGGGGTACTGAAGCTTTCTTT.

The chain uses TRBV5-1 and TRBJ2-1; 8 bases map to TRBD1. Germline-derived CDR1 and CDR2 are SGHRS and YFSETQ. This CDR3 has 13 residues. Trimming removed 4 bases from V and 8 bases from J; junction bases left unmatched: 5. The CDR3 here is CASSKDRADEQFF. The CDR3 DNA sequence: TGCGCCAGCAGCAAGGACAGGGCCGATGAGCAGTTCTTC. The full variable domain, its missing parts supplied by reference TRBV5-1 and TRBJ2-1, is KAGVTQTPRYLIKTRGQQVTLSCSPISGHRSVSWYQQTPGQGLQFLFEYFSETQRNKGNFPGRFSGRQFSNSRSEMNVSTLELGDSALYLCASSKDRADEQFFGPGTRLTVL.

The CDR3 region is CASSQPGNSPLHF. In DNA form, the CDR3 reads TGTGCCAGCAGCCAACCAGGGAATTCACCCCTCCACTTT. V and J are TRBV14 and TRBJ1-6; a possible D gene is TRBD1 (5 bases). This CDR3 is 13 amino acids long. CDR1 SGHDN and CDR2 FVKESK come from the germline V gene. V shed 2 bases and J shed 7 bases, with 6 bases lying between them.

The chain couples TRBV10-3 to TRBJ2-1, with D possibly matching TRBD2 (6 bases). Trimming took off 9 bases at V and 5 bases at J, with 17 bases between the two ends. There are 14 residues in the CDR3. Germline V lookup: CDR1 ENHRY, CDR2 SYGVKD. CDR3 sequence: CAISGTQWDNEQFF. CDR3 in DNA: TGTGCCATTTCCGGGACTCAGTGGGACAATGAGCAGTTCTTC.